The 21 T cell receptor beta chains in this list originate from one sample, sequenced in a study of T cell repertoires in cytomegalovirus infection. TCRdb re-called the reads with MiXCR, one entry per CDR3 protein. The data show hundreds of thousands of distinct CDR3 sequences, roughly a tenth seen once. Sequences were obtained from PBMCs. These receptors were collected from a human donor in good health (CMV status not recorded). Some clones in this sample may be carry-over from other donors' samples.

The chain links TRBV25-1 to TRBJ2-3, with TRBD1 matching 9 bases. Unmatched junction bases numbered 8, after V lost 3 bases and J lost 4 bases. Germline loops: CDR1 MGHDK, CDR2 SYGVNS. The CDR3 is made up of 16 amino acids. The CDR3 DNA is TGTGCCAGCAGTGATGTCCGGGACAGGGAATCAGATACGCAGTATTTT. Its translation is CASSDVRDRESDTQYF.

This clonotype has only a few counts. The V call is TRBV2, the J call TRBJ1-1; 8 bases are shared with TRBD1. V was pared by 6 bases and J by 2 bases, with 8 bases of the junction left unmatched. CDR1 is SNHLY, CDR2 FYNNEI, per germline. CDR3 size: 15 residues. The CDR3 sequence is CASSFFGQGNTEAFF. The CDR3 bases are TGTGCCAGCAGCTTCTTTGGACAGGGCAACACTGAAGCTTTCTTT.

This clonotype has at least ten counts. Here the CDR3 reads CASSSRLGPFF. CDR3 in DNA: TGTGCCAGCAGTTCTAGACTAGGGCCGTTCTTC. This chain uses TRBV28 with TRBJ2-1, with a tentative D call TRBD2 (6 bases). CDR1 is MDHEN, CDR2 SYDVKM, per germline. Trimming left V 4 bases short and J 15 bases short, with 13 bases between. CDR3 size: 11 residues.

This clonotype was counted ten times or more. V is TRBV20-1 and J is TRBJ2-1; 10 positions agree with TRBD2. Trimming cost V 6 bases and J 12 bases; bases outside gene matches: 14. There are 14 residues in the CDR3. CDR1 is DFQATT, CDR2 SNEGSKA, per germline (reference sequence). Here the CDR3 DNA reads TGCAGTGCCCCCAAGAGCGGGGGGGCCAGGTCGCAGTTCTTC. Its protein is CSAPKSGGARSQFF.

This clonotype appeared many times. The gene calls are TRBV20-1 and TRBJ2-5; D gene uncertain. V lost 4 bases and J 3 bases, leaving 12 bases between the germline ends. Germline loops: CDR1 DFQATT, CDR2 SNEGSKA (reference sequence). CDR3 length: 13 residues. The chain's CDR3 is CSATRAEKETQYF. The CDR3 nucleotides are TGCAGTGCTACACGGGCGGAGAAAGAGACCCAGTACTTC.

At least ten counts were recorded for this clonotype. J is TRBJ2-5 and V is TRBV28; the D is unclear. V was clipped by 2 bases and J by 0 bases, with 7 bases between them. CDR3 length: 14 residues. Germline V CDR1 and CDR2: MDHEN, SYDVKM. The CDR3, as DNA: TGTGCCAGCAGTTTAGAGCCGTACCAAGAGACCCAGTACTTC. Translating gives CASSLEPYQETQYF.

The J gene is TRBJ2-4, the V gene TRBV20-1, with 9 bases lining up with TRBD1. The CDR3 contains 15 residues. The germline gives CDR1 DFQATT, CDR2 SNEGSKA (reference sequence). The junction had 9 bases not matched to a gene; V was cut back by 6 bases and J by 3 bases. The CDR3 DNA follows: TGCAGTGCAAGGGGAACAGGGGGCGGCAAAAACATTCAGTACTTC. Its protein is CSARGTGGGKNIQYF.

This clonotype was seen a few times. This sequence joins TRBV20-1 and TRBJ1-5; no definite D call. The CDR3 extends over 14 amino acids. Deletions cut 0 bases from V and 3 bases from J, with 9 bases between. The germline V gene encodes CDR1 DFQATT and CDR2 SNEGSKA (reference sequence). CDR3 in amino acids: CSARDMADNQPQHF. In DNA form, the CDR3 reads TGCAGTGCTAGAGATATGGCAGACAATCAGCCCCAGCATTTT.

This clonotype was seen ten or more times. The chain recombines TRBV7-9 with TRBJ2-2; the D is unclear. V lost 5 bases and J lost 4, with 5 bases in between. The CDR3 is made up of 12 amino acids. Per germline, CDR1 SEHNR and CDR2 FQNEAQ (reference sequence). CDR3 region: CASSPATGELFF. In DNA form, the CDR3 reads TGTGCCAGCAGCCCAGCCACCGGGGAGCTGTTTTTT.

This clonotype was seen many times. The gene calls are TRBV10-3 and TRBJ2-5; no reliable D call. V was trimmed by 3 bases and J by 2 bases, leaving 7 bases between them. The CDR3 runs 13 residues. The V gene's germline CDR1 is ENHRY and CDR2 SYGVKD. CDR3 loop: CAISEGQQETQYF. The CDR3 region has the DNA TGTGCCATCAGTGAAGGGCAGCAAGAGACCCAGTACTTC.

This clonotype came up many times. The V call is TRBV18, the J call TRBJ2-7; TRBD1 agrees at 8 bases. Losses at the gene ends were 2 bases for V and 5 bases for J; bases not matched to a gene: 2. Germline V gives CDR1 KGHSH, CDR2 LQKENI. The CDR3 length is 13 residues. CDR3 bases: TGTGCCAGCTCACCAGGACAGGGAAACGAGCAGTACGTC. Its translation is CASSPGQGNEQYV.

This clonotype came up many times. This chain links TRBV28 with TRBJ2-1; D might be TRBD1 or TRBD2, each matching 5 bases. Germline assignment: CDR1 MDHEN and CDR2 SYDVKM. The V and J ends lost 9 bases and 0 bases respectively, with 12 bases between them. There are 14 residues in the CDR3. The CDR3, as DNA: TGTGCCAGTGGGTCAGGGAGCTCCTACAATGAGCAGTTCTTC. Its protein product is CASGSGSSYNEQFF.

The chain has TRBV29-1 and TRBJ2-3; perhaps TRBD2 as D (7 bases). Germline V lookup: CDR1 SQVTM, CDR2 ANQGSEA. CDR3 length: 15 amino acids. The ends were cut back, 7 bases at V and 0 bases at J, with 17 bases in the middle. The CDR3: CSASRGGASTDTQYF. The DNA for the CDR3 is TGCAGCGCCTCGAGGGGGGGGGCCAGCACAGATACGCAGTATTTT.

Here the CDR3 DNA reads TGTGCCAGCTCCCGGAGCCCCTCAACAGGGGGCGCGCCCTACGAGCAGTACTTC. Translated: CASSRSPSTGGAPYEQYF. This chain connects TRBV18 to TRBJ2-7, with 9 bases aligning to TRBD1. The germline gives CDR1 KGHSH, CDR2 LQKENI. This CDR3 spans 18 amino acids. J lost 2 bases, V lost 6 bases, and 17 bases had no gene match.

This clonotype occurred a few times. This chain joins TRBV20-1 and TRBJ2-1; D perhaps matches TRBD1 (5 bases). The CDR3 has 15 amino acids. The germline CDR1 and CDR2 sequences are DFQATT and SNEGSKA (reference sequence). The ends were cut back, 0 bases at V and 9 bases at J, with 18 bases in the middle. The CDR3 loop reads CSARDRRMPGIEQFF. As DNA, the CDR3 is TGCAGTGCTAGAGATCGGAGAATGCCAGGGATTGAGCAGTTCTTC.

This clonotype was found many times. This chain links TRBV12-3 or TRBV12-4 with TRBJ2-7; TRBD2 might be the D (7 bases). The V and J ends lost 6 bases and 2 bases respectively, with 23 bases between them. This CDR3 region has 17 residues. The CDR3 DNA follows: TGTGCCAGCAGCCCGAAGAGCGGGACAACGAAGACCTACGAGCAGTACTTC. It encodes CASSPKSGTTKTYEQYF.

The V call is TRBV18, the J call TRBJ1-1; D perhaps matches TRBD1 (5 bases). Germline-derived CDR1 and CDR2 are KGHSH and LQKENI. The V gene lost 0 bases and the J gene lost 2 bases, with 10 bases spanning the gap. The CDR3 is 15 amino acids. CDR3 DNA: TGTGCCAGCTCACCACCGGGGGTTACAAACACTGAAGCTTTCTTT. Protein: CASSPPGVTNTEAFF.

In this sample, this clonotype turned up many times. This chain links TRBV29-1 with TRBJ2-1, with TRBD2 identical over 12 bases. CDR1 and CDR2 from the germline V gene are SQVTM and ANQGSEA. Germline trimming cut 5 bases from V and 5 bases from J; bases unmatched to any gene: 7. The CDR3 covers 15 residues. CDR3 region: CSVSSGGAVHNEQFF. Here the CDR3 DNA reads TGCAGCGTTTCTAGCGGGGGGGCAGTCCACAATGAGCAGTTCTTC.

Many counts were recorded for this clonotype. The chain uses TRBV5-1 and TRBJ2-5; 8 nucleotides align to TRBD2. The V segment lost 0 bases and the J segment 3 bases; nucleotides outside the gene matches: 7. Germline V gives CDR1 SGHRS, CDR2 YFSETQ. This CDR3 spans 16 amino acids. The CDR3: CASSLGTPGGKETQYF. The CDR3 DNA is TGCGCCAGCAGCTTGGGGACACCGGGGGGGAAAGAGACCCAGTACTTC.

Regarding this clonotype: This may be a read error, as it is one base from a much larger clone. This chain connects TRBV5-6 to TRBJ2-5; no clear D. CDR1 is SGHDT and CDR2 is YYEEEE in the germline V gene. There are 15 residues in the CDR3. V was shortened by 2 bases and J by 1 base, with 12 bases between the two germline ends. The DNA for the CDR3 is TGTGCCAGCAGCTTCCTCGTAAGGAGCCAAGAGACCCAGTACTTC. Its protein product is CASSFLVRSQETQYF.

J is TRBJ2-5 and V is TRBV14; a possible D gene is TRBD2 (6 bases). V was cut by 0 bases and J by 0 bases, with 11 bases left in between. CDR3 length equals 16 residues. Germline values: CDR1 SGHDN, CDR2 FVKESK. The CDR3 DNA is TGTGCCAGCAGCCAAGACGCCGGGGACTACCAAGAGACCCAGTACTTC. Translated, it gives CASSQDAGDYQETQYF.